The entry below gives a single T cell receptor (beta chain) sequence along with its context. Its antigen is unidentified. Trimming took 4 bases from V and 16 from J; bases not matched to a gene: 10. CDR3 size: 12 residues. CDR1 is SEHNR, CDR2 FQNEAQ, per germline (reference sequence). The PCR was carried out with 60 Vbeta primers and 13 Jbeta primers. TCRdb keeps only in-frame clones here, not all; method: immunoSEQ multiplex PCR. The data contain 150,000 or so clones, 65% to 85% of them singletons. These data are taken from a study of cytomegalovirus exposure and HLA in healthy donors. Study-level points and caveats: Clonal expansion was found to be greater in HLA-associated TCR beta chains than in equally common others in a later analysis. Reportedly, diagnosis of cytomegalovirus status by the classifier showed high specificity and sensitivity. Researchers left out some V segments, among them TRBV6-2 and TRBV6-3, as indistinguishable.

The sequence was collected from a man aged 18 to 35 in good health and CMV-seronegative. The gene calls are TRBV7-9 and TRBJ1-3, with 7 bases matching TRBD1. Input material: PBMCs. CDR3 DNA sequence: TGTGCCAGCAGCTCCTTGGGACAGAATATGTATTTT. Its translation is CASSSLGQNMYF.